Listed below are T cell receptor beta chains from one sample, sequenced in a study of blood T cell repertoires in COVID-19. This table comes from immunoSEQ multiplex PCR, and its TCRdb copy is limited to in-frame clones, with some not included. This table has 88,000 or so clones, roughly 77% appearing once. The sequencing input was peripheral blood. The receptor source for this set is a human donor in a cohort sampled during active COVID-19. The CDR3 runs from the conserved cysteine through the conserved F or W. Fields, in order: D gene, V gene, J gene, clone size, CDR3 length, CDR3 DNA, CDR3 protein. D genes are given only for firm matches. Only some rows state a clone size, as once, few, many or a class for expanded clones.

d_call: NA; v_call: TRBV7-3; j_call: TRBJ2-1; clone_size: few; cdr3_length: 15; cdr3_nt: TGTGCCAGCAGCCCCCAGGACTCCAGCGGCAATGAGCAGTTCTTC; cdr3_aa: CASSPQDSSGNEQFF
d_call: TRBD2; v_call: TRBV5-1; j_call: TRBJ2-7; clone_size: NA; cdr3_length: 16; cdr3_nt: TGCGCCAGCAGCTCACTAAGCGGGAGGATAACCTACGAGCAGTACTTC; cdr3_aa: CASSSLSGRITYEQYF
d_call: NA; v_call: TRBV19; j_call: TRBJ1-5; clone_size: NA; cdr3_length: 12; cdr3_nt: TGTGCCAGTACAGATTTAGCTCAGCCCCAGCATTTT; cdr3_aa: CASTDLAQPQHF
d_call: TRBD2; v_call: TRBV5-4; j_call: TRBJ2-2; clone_size: NA; cdr3_length: 17; cdr3_nt: TGTGCCAGCAGCGTGGGGACTAGCGGGAGTCAAATCGGGGAGCTGTTTTTT; cdr3_aa: CASSVGTSGSQIGELFF
d_call: TRBD2; v_call: TRBV24-1; j_call: TRBJ2-1; clone_size: once; cdr3_length: 18; cdr3_nt: TGTGCCACCAGTGATTTCGGAGCGGGAGCGGCAATAAAGGATGAGCAGTTCTTC; cdr3_aa: CATSDFGAGAAIKDEQFF
d_call: NA; v_call: TRBV7-9; j_call: TRBJ1-5; clone_size: few; cdr3_length: 12; cdr3_nt: TGTGCCAGCAGCTCTCCTTCTCAGCCCCAGCATTTT; cdr3_aa: CASSSPSQPQHF
d_call: TRBD2; v_call: TRBV10-3; j_call: TRBJ2-7; clone_size: NA; cdr3_length: 15; cdr3_nt: TGTGCCATCAGTGATAGCGGGGCTCTCTCCTACGAGCAGTACTTC; cdr3_aa: CAISDSGALSYEQYF
d_call: TRBD1; v_call: TRBV7-9; j_call: TRBJ2-3; clone_size: NA; cdr3_length: 15; cdr3_nt: TGTGCCAGCAGCTCCCAAGGGGACAGGGGCGAAACGCAGTATTTT; cdr3_aa: CASSSQGDRGETQYF
d_call: NA; v_call: TRBV5-6; j_call: TRBJ2-7; clone_size: NA; cdr3_length: 14; cdr3_nt: TGTGCCAGCACCCATGGGACCGCGGGATACGAGCAGTACTTC; cdr3_aa: CASTHGTAGYEQYF
d_call: TRBD2; v_call: TRBV6-1; j_call: TRBJ2-1; clone_size: NA; cdr3_length: 15; cdr3_nt: TGTGCCAGCAGTGAAGGGCCGGGACTAGCAGGTGAGCAGTTCTTC; cdr3_aa: CASSEGPGLAGEQFF
d_call: NA; v_call: TRBV29-1; j_call: TRBJ1-2; clone_size: once; cdr3_length: 10; cdr3_nt: TGCAGCGTTGAACAGGGAGGCTACACCTTC; cdr3_aa: CSVEQGGYTF
d_call: NA; v_call: TRBV15; j_call: TRBJ2-2; clone_size: NA; cdr3_length: 16; cdr3_nt: TGTGCCACCAGCCCCGATCGACTAGCGAACACCGGGGAGCTGTTTTTT; cdr3_aa: CATSPDRLANTGELFF
d_call: NA; v_call: TRBV25-1; j_call: TRBJ1-4; clone_size: NA; cdr3_length: 14; cdr3_nt: TGTGCCAGCAGTGACCACAGGGAAAATGAAAAACTGTTTTTT; cdr3_aa: CASSDHRENEKLFF
d_call: NA; v_call: TRBV3-1/TRBV3-2; j_call: TRBJ1-2; clone_size: NA; cdr3_length: 14; cdr3_nt: TGTGCCAGCAGCCGAGACGATATTAGGGGTGGCTACACCTTC; cdr3_aa: CASSRDDIRGGYTF
d_call: TRBD2; v_call: TRBV11-2; j_call: TRBJ2-2; clone_size: NA; cdr3_length: 14; cdr3_nt: TGTGCCAGCCCCCGCGGGGTAGCGGGCGGGGAGCTGTTTTTT; cdr3_aa: CASPRGVAGGELFF
d_call: TRBD1; v_call: TRBV24-1; j_call: TRBJ2-2; clone_size: NA; cdr3_length: 17; cdr3_nt: TGTGCCACCAGTGATTCTTACGGGACAGGGGTTACCGGGGAGCTGTTTTTT; cdr3_aa: CATSDSYGTGVTGELFF
d_call: NA; v_call: TRBV5-5; j_call: TRBJ2-7; clone_size: NA; cdr3_length: 14; cdr3_nt: TGTGCCAGCACCTTCCCTTGCGGAGGGTGCGCGGAGTACTTC; cdr3_aa: CASTFPCGGCAEYF
d_call: NA; v_call: TRBV9; j_call: TRBJ1-3; clone_size: NA; cdr3_length: 15; cdr3_nt: TGTGCCAGCAGCGTACAGGGGAAGCCTGGAAACACCATATATTTT; cdr3_aa: CASSVQGKPGNTIYF
d_call: TRBD2; v_call: TRBV7-8; j_call: TRBJ2-3; clone_size: NA; cdr3_length: 15; cdr3_nt: TGTGCCAGCAGCTTAGCGCTAACGGGGGGAGATACGCAGTATTTT; cdr3_aa: CASSLALTGGDTQYF
d_call: NA; v_call: TRBV18; j_call: TRBJ2-5; clone_size: NA; cdr3_length: 11; cdr3_nt: TGTGCCAGCTCACCCGAAGAGACCCAGTACTTC; cdr3_aa: CASSPEETQYF
d_call: TRBD1; v_call: TRBV28; j_call: TRBJ2-5; clone_size: NA; cdr3_length: 16; cdr3_nt: TGTGCCAGCAGTTCCACCGGGACAGACAACCAAGAGACCCAGTACTTC; cdr3_aa: CASSSTGTDNQETQYF
d_call: NA; v_call: TRBV21-1; j_call: TRBJ2-2; clone_size: NA; cdr3_length: 18; cdr3_nt: TGTGCCAGCAGCAAAGTAAGAAGGGACAGGGAGGACACCGGGGAGCTGTTTTTT; cdr3_aa: CASSKVRRDREDTGELFF
d_call: NA; v_call: TRBV4-1; j_call: TRBJ1-2; clone_size: NA; cdr3_length: 17; cdr3_nt: TGCGCCAGCAGCCAAGAACCAATTACAGGGTTAAGGGATGGCTACACCTTC; cdr3_aa: CASSQEPITGLRDGYTF
d_call: TRBD1; v_call: TRBV6-5; j_call: TRBJ1-4; clone_size: NA; cdr3_length: 14; cdr3_nt: TGTGCCAGCAGTACGACAGGGAATAATGAAAAACTGTTTTTT; cdr3_aa: CASSTTGNNEKLFF
d_call: TRBD1; v_call: TRBV9; j_call: TRBJ1-2; clone_size: NA; cdr3_length: 15; cdr3_nt: TGTGCCAGCAGCGTCGGGACAGGGGGTAACTATGGCTACACCTTC; cdr3_aa: CASSVGTGGNYGYTF
d_call: NA; v_call: TRBV24-1; j_call: TRBJ1-4; clone_size: NA; cdr3_length: 15; cdr3_nt: TGTGCCACCAGTGAGGCCGACTGGAGTTGTGAAAAACTGTTTTTT; cdr3_aa: CATSEADWSCEKLFF
d_call: TRBD2; v_call: TRBV5-1; j_call: TRBJ2-1; clone_size: NA; cdr3_length: 14; cdr3_nt: TGCGCCAGCAGCTCAAGGACTAGCGTATATGAGCAGTTCTTC; cdr3_aa: CASSSRTSVYEQFF
d_call: NA; v_call: TRBV2; j_call: TRBJ1-2; clone_size: NA; cdr3_length: 14; cdr3_nt: TGTGCCAGCAGTGAACGTGCAGGGCCCTATGGCTACACCTTC; cdr3_aa: CASSERAGPYGYTF
d_call: NA; v_call: TRBV6-5; j_call: TRBJ2-4; clone_size: NA; cdr3_length: 14; cdr3_nt: TGTGCCAGCCACGACGGCAGGCCCAAAAACATTCAGTACTTC; cdr3_aa: CASHDGRPKNIQYF
d_call: NA; v_call: TRBV24-1; j_call: TRBJ2-1; clone_size: few; cdr3_length: 16; cdr3_nt: TGTGCCACCAGTGATTGGGCGGGTAGCTCCTACAATGAGCAGTTCTTC; cdr3_aa: CATSDWAGSSYNEQFF
d_call: TRBD2; v_call: TRBV3-1/TRBV3-2; j_call: TRBJ2-5; clone_size: NA; cdr3_length: 17; cdr3_nt: TGTGCCAGCAGCCCAATCTCGGGACTAGCGGGAGGAGAGACCCAGTACTTC; cdr3_aa: CASSPISGLAGGETQYF
d_call: NA; v_call: TRBV28; j_call: TRBJ1-6; clone_size: few; cdr3_length: 15; cdr3_nt: TGTGCCAGCAGCTTGATGGACAAGGATAATTCACCCCTCCACTTT; cdr3_aa: CASSLMDKDNSPLHF
d_call: NA; v_call: TRBV28; j_call: TRBJ1-3; clone_size: NA; cdr3_length: 14; cdr3_nt: TGTGCCAGCAGTCCCGGGGGGGGTGGAAACACCATATATTTT; cdr3_aa: CASSPGGGGNTIYF
d_call: TRBD2; v_call: TRBV9; j_call: TRBJ2-1; clone_size: NA; cdr3_length: 19; cdr3_nt: TGTGCCAGCAGCGGGGCTAGCGGGAGGTCTTTCAGCTCCTACAATGAGCAGTTCTTC; cdr3_aa: CASSGASGRSFSSYNEQFF
d_call: NA; v_call: TRBV2; j_call: TRBJ2-7; clone_size: NA; cdr3_length: 13; cdr3_nt: TGTGCCAGCAGTGCGGGAACCCTGGGGGAGCAGTACTTC; cdr3_aa: CASSAGTLGEQYF
d_call: NA; v_call: TRBV19; j_call: TRBJ2-3; clone_size: NA; cdr3_length: 12; cdr3_nt: TGTGCCAGTAGTATTGACAGAAATACGCAGTATTTT; cdr3_aa: CASSIDRNTQYF
d_call: NA; v_call: TRBV4-3; j_call: TRBJ1-1; clone_size: few; cdr3_length: 13; cdr3_nt: TGCGCCAGCAGCCAAGATAGGAACACTGAAGCTTTCTTT; cdr3_aa: CASSQDRNTEAFF
d_call: TRBD2; v_call: TRBV9; j_call: TRBJ2-2; clone_size: NA; cdr3_length: 16; cdr3_nt: TGTGCCAGCACCTCTAGCGGGGGGGCGGGCATCGGGGAGCTGTTTTTT; cdr3_aa: CASTSSGGAGIGELFF
d_call: NA; v_call: TRBV19; j_call: TRBJ1-4; clone_size: NA; cdr3_length: 13; cdr3_nt: TGTGCCAGTAGTCGAGTTATGAATGAAAAACTGTTTTTT; cdr3_aa: CASSRVMNEKLFF
d_call: NA; v_call: TRBV5-4; j_call: TRBJ2-5; clone_size: NA; cdr3_length: 15; cdr3_nt: TGTGCCAGCAGCTTGGGGGCAGGGGCCCCGAAGACCCAGTACTTC; cdr3_aa: CASSLGAGAPKTQYF
d_call: NA; v_call: TRBV6-6; j_call: TRBJ1-5; clone_size: NA; cdr3_length: 15; cdr3_nt: TGTGCCAGCAGCCCCGCCGGGGGGGAAAATCAGCCCCAGCATTTT; cdr3_aa: CASSPAGGENQPQHF
d_call: TRBD2; v_call: TRBV24-1; j_call: TRBJ2-1; clone_size: NA; cdr3_length: 16; cdr3_nt: TGTGCCACCAGTGACCGGACTAGCGGGAGTAGGCATGAGCAGTTCTTC; cdr3_aa: CATSDRTSGSRHEQFF